This T cell receptor beta chain derives from a study of graft-versus-host responses after intestinal transplantation. Study-level background: Multivisceral, liver-intestinal, or isolated intestinal grafts were transplanted into recipients. Anti-thymocyte globulin served as induction for all recipients, who then took tacrolimus and steroids for roughly 3 years. The study's findings and limits: GvH clone levels peaked in circulation, and this peak was associated with early post-transplant HvG declines. In patients with graft-donor T cell macrochimerism, allograft graft-versus-host to host-versus-graft clonal ratios were high.

The V gene lost 4 bases and the J gene lost 4 bases, with 17 bases spanning the gap. The CDR3 covers 15 residues. From germline, CDR1 is SGHTA and CDR2 FQGNSA. About this clone: Its target is unknown.

Sequencing was performed with immunoSEQ multiplex PCR; in TCRdb, only in-frame clones are kept and a portion is missing. The sample shows around 95,000 clones, roughly nine tenths of them seen only once. The material sequenced was unstimulated CD4+ T cells sorted from spleen or lymph node cells, taken before transplant. The TCR originated in a human donor who was the organ donor for an intestinal transplant. The chain links TRBV7-2 to TRBJ2-7; D perhaps matches TRBD2 (7 bases). The CDR3 spells CASSYHAGARYEQYF. The CDR3, as DNA: TGTGCCAGCAGCTATCATGCGGGGGCCAGATACGAGCAGTACTTC.